This passage covers 18 T cell receptor beta chains from one sample sequenced in a study of T cells in localized non-small cell lung cancer. Here immunoSEQ multiplex PCR was the method, and the copy in TCRdb shows in-frame clones only, minus some. The table has 1,100 or so clones, 20% seen once. The material was lung tumor tissue, obtained before any cancer treatment. These TCRs come from a female donor at least 60 years old with stage I squamous cell lung carcinoma.

This clone was observed a handful of times. The rearrangement joins TRBV18 to TRBJ1-2, with a weak D call TRBD1 (5 bases). The V gene lost 3 bases and the J gene lost 6 bases, with 14 bases spanning the gap. Germline V gene data show CDR1 as KGHSH and CDR2 as LQKENI. The CDR3 is made up of 14 amino acids. The CDR3 DNA sequence: TGTGCCAGCTCACCGGACACAGTGGGAGATGGCTACACCTTC. This encodes CASSPDTVGDGYTF.

This clone appeared a few times. The chain joins TRBV1 to TRBJ2-3; TRBD2, the table's D call, was not compared with the DNA. TRBV1 is classified as a pseudogene. The CDR3 sequence is 13 residues long. This chain's CDR3 is CASSTREVDTQYF. In DNA form, the CDR3 reads TGCGCCAGCAGCACTCGGGAGGTAGATACGCAGTATTTT.

This clone was observed a handful of times. The CDR3 loop reads CASSTKGAGTSYNEQFF. In DNA, the CDR3 is TGTGCCAGCAGTACTAAGGGGGCGGGAACCTCCTACAATGAGCAGTTCTTC. The V gene is TRBV6-8, the J gene TRBJ2-1, with D maybe TRBD1 (7 bases). CDR3 length: 17 amino acids. Germline V gives CDR1 MNHGY, CDR2 SAAAGT. The V end was cut by 5 bases, the J end by 0 bases, with 17 bases between.

This chain uses TRBV5-1 with TRBJ2-7, with 7 bases aligning to TRBD1. J was trimmed by 3 bases and V by 4 bases; bases with no gene match: 10. Germline V gives CDR1 SGHRS, CDR2 YFSETQ. This CDR3 region has 15 residues. CDR3 in amino acids: CASSVQGTVNYEQYF. For the CDR3, the DNA is TGCGCCAGCAGCGTACAGGGGACCGTGAACTACGAGCAGTACTTC. The full variable domain, its missing parts supplied by reference TRBV5-1 and TRBJ2-7, is KAGVTQTPRYLIKTRGQQVTLSCSPISGHRSVSWYQQTPGQGLQFLFEYFSETQRNKGNFPGRFSGRQFSNSRSEMNVSTLELGDSALYLCASSVQGTVNYEQYFGPGTRLTVT.

This chain connects TRBV14 to TRBJ1-2; D not certain. Germline V gene sequence: CDR1 SGHDN, CDR2 FVKESK. The CDR3 is made up of 13 amino acids. With 2 bases removed from V and 4 bases from J, the gap between germline ends came to 8 bases. The CDR3 sequence is CASSQQASYGYTF. CDR3 nucleotide sequence: TGTGCCAGCAGCCAACAGGCCTCCTATGGCTACACCTTC.

The CDR3 here is CASSQDREVNYGYTF. CDR3 bases: TGTGCCAGCTCACAGGACAGGGAGGTTAACTATGGCTACACCTTC. This chain uses TRBV18 with TRBJ1-2; TRBD1 aligns across 8 bases. Germline-derived CDR1 and CDR2 are KGHSH and LQKENI. This CDR3 spans 15 amino acids. V lost 4 bases and J lost 1; bases outside the gene matches: 5.

In this sample, this clone turned up a few times. This sequence joins TRBV11-3 and TRBJ2-3; 7 bases map to TRBD1. V shed 2 bases and J 5 bases; nucleotides not matched to a gene: 13. The CDR3 extends over 17 amino acids. Per germline, CDR1 SGHNT and CDR2 YENEEA. The DNA for the CDR3 is TGTGCCAGCAGCTTACGTTTCCTCGACAGGGCGAAAGATACGCAGTATTTT. The encoded protein is CASSLRFLDRAKDTQYF.

This clone is judged medium-sized. This chain joins TRBV6-8 and TRBJ2-2; 13 bases line up with TRBD2. This CDR3 region has 14 residues. CDR1 is MNHGY, CDR2 SAAAGT, per germline. With V trimmed by 7 bases and J by 7 bases, 3 bases remained unmatched. The CDR3 nucleotides are TGTGCCAGCACCGGACTAGCGGGAGTCGGGGAGCTGTTTTTT. Translation: CASTGLAGVGELFF.

This chain connects TRBV30 to TRBJ2-7, with 10 bases that match TRBD2. J gave up 7 bases and V 6 bases, and 12 bases lay outside the gene matches. The CDR3 sequence is 14 residues long. CDR1 is GTSNPN and CDR2 is SVGIG in the germline V gene (reference sequence). The CDR3: CACWGLARPREQYF. The DNA for the CDR3 is TGTGCCTGTTGGGGACTAGCGCGCCCCCGAGAGCAGTACTTC.

V gene TRBV29-1 combines with J gene TRBJ1-2, with no clear D. CDR1 is SQVTM, CDR2 ANQGSEA, per germline. The CDR3 covers 13 residues. The germline V and J ends were trimmed by 4 bases and 0 bases, with 9 bases remaining between them. CDR3 sequence: CSVASLANYGYTF. CDR3 DNA sequence: TGCAGCGTTGCCTCTTTAGCTAACTATGGCTACACCTTC.

The rearrangement joins TRBV30 to TRBJ2-1; 8 nucleotides line up with TRBD2. The germline gives CDR1 GTSNPN, CDR2 SVGIG (reference sequence). V shed 5 bases and J 4 bases; nucleotides not matched to a gene: 7. This CDR3 has 14 amino acids. The CDR3 protein is CAWCRTSGYNEQFF. The CDR3 DNA is TGTGCCTGGTGCCGCACTAGCGGATACAATGAGCAGTTCTTC.

The chain employs TRBV19 and TRBJ1-2; D is unresolved. V was cut by 5 bases and J by 0 bases, with 10 bases left in between. CDR1 and CDR2 from the germline V gene are LNHDA and SQIVND (reference sequence). This CDR3 contains 14 residues. This chain's CDR3 is CASSLSTANYGYTF. In DNA form, the CDR3 reads TGTGCCAGTAGTCTATCTACAGCTAACTATGGCTACACCTTC.

This clone was observed a few times. This sequence joins TRBV30 and TRBJ2-1; D might be TRBD2 (6 bases). Between the trimmed V and J ends, which lost 3 bases and 8 bases, there was a span of 14 bases. CDR3 length equals 13 residues. CDR1 is GTSNPN, CDR2 SVGIG, per germline (reference sequence). DNA for the CDR3: TGTGCCTGGAGGGACCCCTGGGAGGATGAGCAGTTCTTC. Translating gives CAWRDPWEDEQFF. The full variable domain, in which reference TRBV30 and TRBJ2-1 provide the parts outside the CDR3, is SQTIHQWPATLVQPVGSPLSLECTVEGTSNPNLYWYRQAAGRGLQLLFYSVGIGQISSEVPQNLSASRPQDRQFILSSKKLLLSDSGFYLCAWRDPWEDEQFFGPGTRLTVL.

The chain joins TRBV30 to TRBJ2-3; TRBD2 matches at 11 bases. The CDR3 is 17 residues long. J gave up 4 bases and V 3 bases, and 12 bases lay outside the gene matches. Germline V gives CDR1 GTSNPN, CDR2 SVGIG (reference sequence). The CDR3 DNA is TGTGCCTGGAGACCCCAACTAGCGGGAGTTGTTGCAGATACGCAGTATTTT. It yields the protein CAWRPQLAGVVADTQYF.

The chain is built from TRBV19 and TRBJ2-3, with a possible D match to TRBD2 (5 bases). Trimming took 3 bases from V and 4 from J, leaving 8 bases between them. In germline, CDR1 is LNHDA, CDR2 SQIVND (reference sequence). The CDR3 sequence is 13 residues long. Here the CDR3 DNA reads TGTGCCAGTAGTATCGGACTCGCAGATACGCAGTATTTT. The encoded protein is CASSIGLADTQYF.

This chain joins TRBV19 and TRBJ2-2; TRBD1 or TRBD2 may be the D gene (5 bases each). Trimming removed 2 bases from V and 8 bases from J, with 18 bases in between. CDR3 length equals 16 residues. The germline V gene encodes CDR1 LNHDA and CDR2 SQIVND (reference sequence). The CDR3, as DNA: TGTGCCAGTAGTATATCGGGGCGAGGGGATCTAGGGGAGCTGTTTTTT. Its protein product is CASSISGRGDLGELFF.

The CDR3 nucleotides read TGTGCCATACGCTCTTGGGGCGAGAACACTGAAGCTTTCTTT. Residues: CAIRSWGENTEAFF. The chain employs TRBV6-8 and TRBJ1-1; D is perhaps TRBD1 (5 bases). The germline gives CDR1 MNHGY, CDR2 SAAAGT. The CDR3 length is 14 residues. V lost 10 bases to trimming and J lost 1 base, with 16 bases between them.

The rearrangement joins TRBV5-1 to TRBJ1-1; D unresolved. CDR1 and CDR2 (germline): SGHRS, YFSETQ. V dropped 4 bases and J dropped 5 bases, with 21 bases sitting between them. The CDR3 is 16 residues long. CDR3: CASSPESPTRSTEAFF. CDR3 coding DNA: TGCGCCAGCAGCCCCGAATCCCCCACAAGATCTACTGAAGCTTTCTTT.